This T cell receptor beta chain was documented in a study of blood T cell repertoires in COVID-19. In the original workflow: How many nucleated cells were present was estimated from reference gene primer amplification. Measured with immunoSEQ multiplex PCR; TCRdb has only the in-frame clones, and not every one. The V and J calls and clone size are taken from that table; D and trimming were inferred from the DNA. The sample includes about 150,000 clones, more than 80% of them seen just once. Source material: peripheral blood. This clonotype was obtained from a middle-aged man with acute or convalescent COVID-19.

The CDR3 here is CASSQRGGSEQYF. CDR3 DNA: TGTGCCAGCAGCCAAAGGGGAGGCAGCGAGCAGTACTTC. The chain joins TRBV3-1 (or the pseudogene TRBV3-2) to TRBJ2-7, with D possibly TRBD2 on 6 matching bases. The V gene lost 2 bases and the J gene lost 6 bases, with 11 bases spanning the gap. Germline lookup yields CDR1 LGHDT and CDR2 YNNKEL (reference sequence). CDR3 length equals 13 residues.